This TCR beta chain emerged from a study of T cell responses to AZD1222 COVID-19 vaccine. Study-wide results and caveats: There were vaccine-associated CD4 TCRs across spike, dominant at 160-218 and 743-854. Close to half of spike-specific TCRs reportedly recognize unmutated variant regions. An increase in Spike-specific TCR breadth and depth was observed after two AZD1222 doses.

Libraries were prepared by immunoSEQ multiplex PCR; TCRdb keeps only in-frame clonotypes and omits some of them. The data show 110,000 or so clones, more than 70% seen once. Worth noting for this clone: What it recognizes is unknown.

The CDR3 consists of 15 residues. V lost 7 bases and J lost 1, with 13 bases in between. The germline gives CDR1 MDHEN, CDR2 SYDVKM. The receptor's source is an adult in good health. This specimen was peripheral blood, taken on day 0 of AZD1222 vaccination. The V gene is TRBV28, the J gene TRBJ1-4, with a possible D match to TRBD1 (6 bases). The CDR3 DNA follows: TGTGCCAGCAACCCACTGGACAGAACTAATGAAAAACTGTTTTTT. Amino acid sequence: CASNPLDRTNEKLFF.